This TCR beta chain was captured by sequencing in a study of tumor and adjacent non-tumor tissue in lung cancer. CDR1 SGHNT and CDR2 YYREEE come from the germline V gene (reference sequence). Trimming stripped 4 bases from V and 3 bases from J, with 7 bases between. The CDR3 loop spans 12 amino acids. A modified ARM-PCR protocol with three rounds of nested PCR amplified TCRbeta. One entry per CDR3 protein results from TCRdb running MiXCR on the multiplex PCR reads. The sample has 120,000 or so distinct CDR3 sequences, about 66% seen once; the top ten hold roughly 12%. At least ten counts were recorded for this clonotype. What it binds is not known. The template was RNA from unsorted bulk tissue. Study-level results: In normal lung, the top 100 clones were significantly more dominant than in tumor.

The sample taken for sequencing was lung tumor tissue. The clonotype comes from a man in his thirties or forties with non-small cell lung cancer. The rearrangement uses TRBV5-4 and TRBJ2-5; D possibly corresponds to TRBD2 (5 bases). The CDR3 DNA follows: TGTGCCAGCAGCCGGGGTGAAGAGACCCAGTACTTC. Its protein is CASSRGEETQYF.